One sample yielded the 30 T cell receptor beta chains listed below, sequenced in a study of T cell repertoires in cytomegalovirus infection. TCRdb re-analysed the reads in MiXCR, keeping a single row per CDR3 protein. The data show roughly 70,000 distinct CDR3 sequences, with 20% seen just once and approximately 61% held by the top ten. No antigens are known for them. Here the sequenced sample was CD8+ T cells from cultured PBMCs, taken from culture after CMV antigen stimulation. Receptor source: a human donor in good health (CMV status not recorded). Some clones in this sample may be carry-over from other donors' samples.

This chain connects TRBV12-3 or TRBV12-4 to TRBJ2-3, with TRBD1 matching over 11 bases. J lost 5 bases, V lost 8 bases, and 9 bases had no gene match. The CDR3 has 15 residues. The DNA for the CDR3 is TGTGCCAGCTCGAGCCCGGGACAGGGGGAAGATACGCAGTATTTT. The encoded protein is CASSSPGQGEDTQYF.

There are a few counts of this clonotype. V and J are TRBV30 and TRBJ1-1, with D possibly TRBD1 on 5 matching bases. V shed 2 bases and J shed 1 base, with 8 bases lying between them. This CDR3 comprises 13 residues. Germline V CDR1 and CDR2: GTSNPN, SVGIG (reference sequence). CDR3 sequence reads: CAWSRDANTEAFF. The CDR3 region has the DNA TGTGCCTGGAGTAGGGACGCGAACACTGAAGCTTTCTTT.

The CDR3 protein is CASSLEGGGEQFF. For the CDR3, the DNA is TGTGCCAGCAGCTTAGAAGGCGGGGGTGAGCAGTTCTTC. The chain has TRBV7-6 and TRBJ2-1, with 7 bases matching TRBD2. V was clipped by 1 base and J by 9 bases; unmatched bases: 3. The germline V gene has CDR1 SGHVS and CDR2 FNYEAQ. The CDR3 has 13 amino acids.

The chain couples TRBV20-1 to TRBJ1-3; D is possibly TRBD1 (5 bases). CDR3 length: 14 amino acids. CDR1 is DFQATT, CDR2 SNEGSKA, per germline (reference sequence). V lost 0 bases and J lost 2, with 8 bases in between. DNA of the CDR3: TGCAGTGCTAGAGATGGGGGAACTGGAAACACCATATATTTT. Protein sequence: CSARDGGTGNTIYF.

This clonotype was detected only a few times. The chain links TRBV12-3 or TRBV12-4 to TRBJ1-1; D is possibly TRBD1 (5 bases). Trimming removed 4 bases from V and 3 bases from J, with 9 bases in between. The CDR3 extends over 13 amino acids. CDR3 nucleotides: TGTGCCAGCAGTTCGGGACCCTACACTGAAGCTTTCTTT. This translates into CASSSGPYTEAFF.

This clonotype was counted between two and nine times. CDR3 DNA: TGTGCCAGCAGCCCGCAGGGGACCGCCGTCCCCTATGGCTACACCTTC. It is translated as CASSPQGTAVPYGYTF. The V gene is TRBV11-2, the J gene TRBJ1-2, with D maybe TRBD1 (6 bases). The CDR3 contains 16 residues. Trimming removed 5 bases at V and 4 bases at J, with 20 bases between. The germline V gene has CDR1 SGHAT and CDR2 FQNNGV.

V is TRBV7-2 and J is TRBJ1-5; no definite D call. The germline gives CDR1 SGHTA, CDR2 FQGNSA. V shed 5 bases and J shed 7 bases, with 18 bases lying between them. The CDR3 totals 15 residues. The CDR3 reads CASSPTPGRRQPQHF. DNA of the CDR3: TGTGCCAGCAGCCCCACCCCTGGTCGCAGACAGCCCCAGCATTTT.

The chain joins TRBV19 to TRBJ2-7, with D possibly being TRBD1 (6 bases). Looked up from germline, CDR1 is LNHDA and CDR2 is SQIVND (reference sequence). This CDR3 contains 14 residues. Trimming left V 6 bases short and J 3 bases short, with 15 bases between. In DNA form, the CDR3 reads TGTGCCAGTAGCCTACAGGGCTGGAGCTACGAGCAGTACTTC. It encodes CASSLQGWSYEQYF.

The chain joins TRBV6-5 to TRBJ1-4, with 11 bases fitting TRBD1. Germline assignment: CDR1 MNHEY and CDR2 SVGAGI. The CDR3 runs to 18 residues. V lost 2 bases, J lost 3 bases, and 8 bases stayed unmatched. CDR3 coding DNA: TGTGCCAGCAGTTACCCGGACAGGGGGCGACAGGCTAATGAAAAACTGTTTTTT. Translation gives CASSYPDRGRQANEKLFF.

This clonotype turned up a few times. The genes are TRBV28 and TRBJ1-1; 7 positions agree with TRBD1. The CDR3 loop spans 14 amino acids. The trim removed 2 bases at V and 2 bases at J, leaving 2 bases unmatched. Germline lookup yields CDR1 MDHEN and CDR2 SYDVKM. CDR3 sequence (DNA): TGTGCCAGCAGTTTAGGGACAGACAACACTGAAGCTTTCTTT. Translated: CASSLGTDNTEAFF.

V gene TRBV30 combines with J gene TRBJ1-5; D is possibly TRBD1 (6 bases). V lost 2 bases and J 7 bases, leaving 12 bases between the germline ends. The germline V gene encodes CDR1 GTSNPN and CDR2 SVGIG (reference sequence). CDR3 length equals 13 residues. The CDR3 loop reads CAWSIQGGQPQHF. In nucleotides, the CDR3 is TGTGCCTGGAGTATACAGGGAGGACAGCCCCAGCATTTT.

This chain links TRBV30 with TRBJ2-1, with 8 bases fitting TRBD1. The CDR3 totals 15 residues. Germline lookup yields CDR1 GTSNPN and CDR2 SVGIG (reference sequence). The J segment lost 4 bases and the V segment lost 2 bases, leaving 7 bases of the junction unmatched. The CDR3 sequence: CAWSQDREYYNEQFF. The CDR3 coding sequence is TGTGCCTGGAGTCAGGACAGGGAGTATTACAATGAGCAGTTCTTC. Full variable domain (rest looked up from reference TRBV30 and TRBJ2-1): SQTIHQWPATLVQPVGSPLSLECTVEGTSNPNLYWYRQAAGRGLQLLFYSVGIGQISSEVPQNLSASRPQDRQFILSSKKLLLSDSGFYLCAWSQDREYYNEQFFGPGTRLTVL.

In its sample, this clonotype was seen a few times. The V gene is TRBV6-2 or TRBV6-3, the J gene TRBJ2-2, with TRBD1 matching over 7 bases. The CDR3 runs 16 residues. Trimming cost V 6 bases and J 5 bases; bases outside gene matches: 12. Germline CDR1 is MNHEY and CDR2 is SVGEGT. For the CDR3, the DNA is TGTGCCAGCAGCCCGCCTCGACAGGGTCGGACCGGGGAGCTGTTTTTT. It encodes CASSPPRQGRTGELFF.

This clonotype was counted only a few times. The chain is built from TRBV7-8 and TRBJ2-1, with D possibly matching TRBD1 (7 bases). Trimming left V 5 bases short and J 3 bases short, with 23 bases between. Germline CDR1 and CDR2: SGHVS and FQNEAQ. This CDR3 has 18 residues. The CDR3 bases are TGTGCCAGCAGCCCTCAAAACAGGGGCGGAGGGGTCTACAATGAGCAGTTCTTC. Its protein product is CASSPQNRGGGVYNEQFF.

This chain joins TRBV7-8 and TRBJ2-1; no definite D call. Germline loops: CDR1 SGHVS, CDR2 FQNEAQ. This CDR3 contains 15 residues. V was shortened by 1 base and J by 6 bases, with 13 bases between the two germline ends. CDR3 bases: TGTGCCAGCAGCTTAGAAAGCGCGCCCCTCAATGAGCAGTTCTTC. Protein: CASSLESAPLNEQFF.

The genes are TRBV6-2 or TRBV6-3 and TRBJ2-4, with a possible D match to TRBD2 (5 bases). The length of the CDR3 is 14 residues. Germline CDR1 and CDR2: MNHEY and SVGEGT. V lost 5 bases and J lost 2, with 10 bases in between. The CDR3 protein is CASSLASTKNIQYF. CDR3 DNA: TGTGCCAGCAGTCTAGCTAGCACCAAAAACATTCAGTACTTC.

The V gene is TRBV7-9, the J gene TRBJ2-6; D possibly uses TRBD1 or TRBD2 (6 bases each). Germline V lookup: CDR1 SEHNR, CDR2 FQNEAQ (reference sequence). There are 16 residues in the CDR3. V lost 5 bases and J 0 bases, leaving 11 bases between the germline ends. The CDR3 is CASSAGHSSGANVLTF. For the CDR3, the DNA is TGTGCCAGCAGCGCGGGACACTCCTCTGGGGCCAACGTCCTGACTTTC.

The rearrangement links TRBV7-8 to TRBJ1-1, with D uncertain. The V and J ends lost 5 bases and 1 base respectively, with 11 bases between them. This CDR3 spans 14 amino acids. From germline, CDR1 is SGHVS and CDR2 FQNEAQ. The CDR3 coding sequence is TGTGCCAGCAGCGGAAGGGCCCGGAACACTGAAGCTTTCTTT. It translates to CASSGRARNTEAFF.

The chain recombines TRBV7-2 with TRBJ2-1, with D possibly being TRBD2 (5 bases). Trimming shortened V by 2 bases and J by 3 bases, and 26 bases separated the two germline ends. Germline V gives CDR1 SGHTA, CDR2 FQGNSA. The CDR3 runs 20 residues. CDR3 amino acids: CASSLSRAGIANLNYNEQFF. CDR3 DNA: TGTGCCAGCAGCTTATCACGGGCGGGTATAGCGAATCTCAACTACAATGAGCAGTTCTTC.

The chain combines TRBV4-1 with TRBJ2-5; either TRBD1 or TRBD2 may supply D (5 bases each). The CDR3 covers 14 residues. Germline V gives CDR1 MGHRA, CDR2 YSYEKL. Trimming left V 1 base short and J 1 base short, with 7 bases between. This CDR3 reads CASSQAGTQETQYF. In DNA, the CDR3 is TGCGCCAGCAGCCAAGCGGGGACCCAAGAGACCCAGTACTTC.

The V gene is TRBV2, the J gene TRBJ2-5; no definite D call. The CDR3 contains 13 residues. The germline V gene has CDR1 SNHLY and CDR2 FYNNEI. The germline V and J ends were trimmed by 7 bases and 3 bases, with 12 bases remaining between them. The CDR3 sequence is CASKGSGEETQYF. CDR3 coding DNA: TGTGCCAGCAAAGGGTCTGGGGAAGAGACCCAGTACTTC.

This clonotype was seen a handful of times. This chain links TRBV4-1 with TRBJ2-7; D not resolved. The CDR3 extends over 14 amino acids. Trimming cost V 1 base and J 6 bases, with 13 bases left between them. Germline CDR1 and CDR2: MGHRA and YSYEKL. The DNA for the CDR3 is TGCGCCAGCAGCCAAGGCCCGCCCCGCGGCGAGCAGTACTTC. Amino acids: CASSQGPPRGEQYF.

The CDR3 DNA reads as TGTGCCAGCAGCTTCTCCGCCGGAAGGTGGTACAATGAGCAGTTCTTC. This sequence encodes CASSFSAGRWYNEQFF. The chain couples TRBV7-6 to TRBJ2-1; no reliable D call. The germline CDR1 and CDR2 sequences are SGHVS and FNYEAQ. The CDR3 is 16 residues long. Trimming cost V 3 bases and J 4 bases, with 16 bases left between them.

CDR3 in DNA: TGTGCCAGCAGTTTATCCTTCCCAAAGACCGGGGAGCTGTTTTTT. Translated: CASSLSFPKTGELFF. V is TRBV27 and J is TRBJ2-2, with unresolved D. Trimming left V 0 bases short and J 5 bases short, with 10 bases between. This CDR3 has 15 residues. Germline CDR1 reads MNHEY; CDR2 reads SMNVEV (reference sequence).

This clonotype was found many times. The genes are TRBV27 and TRBJ2-5, with 8 nucleotides matching TRBD2. This CDR3 spans 17 amino acids. Germline CDR1 MNHEY, CDR2 SMNVEV (reference sequence). After removal of 2 bases from V and 0 bases from J, the junction contained 8 bases not matched to a gene. CDR3 bases: TGTGCCAGCAGTTTAAGCGCGGCTAGCGGGTACCAAGAGACCCAGTACTTC. This gives the protein CASSLSAASGYQETQYF.

The chain links TRBV5-1 to TRBJ2-1; D is possibly TRBD1 (6 bases). CDR1 is SGHRS, CDR2 YFSETQ, per germline. The length of the CDR3 is 14 residues. V lost 2 bases and J lost 2, with 8 bases in between. CDR3 sequence reads: CASSFEGAYNEQFF. The CDR3 DNA reads as TGCGCCAGCAGCTTTGAGGGGGCCTACAATGAGCAGTTCTTC. Filled out from reference TRBV5-1 and TRBJ2-1, the complete variable domain reads KAGVTQTPRYLIKTRGQQVTLSCSPISGHRSVSWYQQTPGQGLQFLFEYFSETQRNKGNFPGRFSGRQFSNSRSEMNVSTLELGDSALYLCASSFEGAYNEQFFGPGTRLTVL.

This chain connects TRBV7-2 to TRBJ1-1; no firm D call. The CDR3 has 15 amino acids. V was pared by 5 bases and J by 4 bases, with 17 bases between. Germline V gene sequence: CDR1 SGHTA, CDR2 FQGNSA. The CDR3 DNA is TGTGCCAGCAGCCCGCCATTTGGGGTTGGCACTGAAGCTTTCTTT. Translating it yields CASSPPFGVGTEAFF.

This clonotype came up a few times. The rearrangement links TRBV5-1 to TRBJ2-5; D may be TRBD2 (6 bases). CDR3 size: 13 residues. Looked up from germline, CDR1 is SGHRS and CDR2 is YFSETQ. V lost 4 bases and J lost 2, with 9 bases in between. DNA for the CDR3: TGCGCCAGCAGCCCGGGACTTCAAGAGACCCAGTACTTC. Protein product: CASSPGLQETQYF.

The chain employs TRBV7-2 and TRBJ2-7; 10 nucleotides match TRBD2. Germline CDR1 is SGHTA and CDR2 is FQGNSA. This CDR3 comprises 15 residues. V was clipped by 5 bases and J by 5 bases; unmatched bases: 9. The CDR3 loop reads CASSPGLAIPHEQYF. The CDR3 nucleotides are TGTGCCAGCAGCCCGGGACTAGCGATCCCTCACGAGCAGTACTTC.

The chain uses TRBV10-3 and TRBJ1-2; 10 positions agree with TRBD1. Germline-derived CDR1 and CDR2 are ENHRY and SYGVKD. The CDR3 sequence is 15 residues long. The V and J ends lost 7 bases and 6 bases, in that order; junction bases with no gene match: 11. The CDR3 region is CAIMGTGASSDGYTF. For the CDR3, the DNA is TGTGCCATCATGGGGACAGGGGCCTCCTCGGATGGCTACACCTTC.